The 22 T cell receptor beta chains below all came from one sample that was sequenced in a study. MiXCR, run by TCRdb on the 5' RACE reads, gives a single entry per CDR3 protein. The sample shows approximately 60,000 distinct CDR3 sequences, 28% of them seen only once. Sample: tumor-infiltrating memory CD4+ T cells sorted from the breast tumor. Subset of the sample: memory CD4+ T cells, CD4+CD45RO+CD25-. These TCRs come from a female donor with breast cancer.

This chain links TRBV7-3 with TRBJ2-1; no reliable D call. Trimming removed 2 bases at V and 0 bases at J, with 8 bases between. The CDR3 consists of 15 residues. Germline V gives CDR1 SGHTA, CDR2 FQGTGA. CDR3 coding DNA: TGTGCCAGCAGCTTACAAGTTAGCTCCTACAATGAGCAGTTCTTC. This sequence encodes CASSLQVSSYNEQFF.

This clonotype was counted between two and nine times. This chain links TRBV5-1 with TRBJ2-5, with 9 bases fitting TRBD1. The junction had 9 bases not matched to a gene; V was cut back by 4 bases and J by 5 bases. In germline, CDR1 is SGHRS, CDR2 YFSETQ. This CDR3 has 15 amino acids. CDR3 sequence: CASSQQGAKDETQYF. The DNA for the CDR3 is TGCGCCAGCAGCCAACAGGGGGCGAAGGACGAGACCCAGTACTTC.

The rearrangement uses TRBV20-1 and TRBJ2-1, with D unclear. The germline V gene has CDR1 DFQATT and CDR2 SNEGSKA (reference sequence). V dropped 5 bases and J dropped 9 bases, with 14 bases sitting between them. This CDR3 contains 12 residues. CDR3 sequence: CSADAEDGEQFF. Written as DNA, the CDR3 is TGCAGTGCTGACGCCGAGGACGGTGAGCAGTTCTTC.

This clonotype showed up many times. This rearrangement joins TRBV7-9 to TRBJ1-5; a possible D gene is TRBD1 (5 bases). The germline V gene has CDR1 SEHNR and CDR2 FQNEAQ (reference sequence). The V end was cut by 3 bases, the J end by 2 bases, with 14 bases between. CDR3 size: 16 residues. The CDR3 sequence is CASSLGTGTGNQPQHF. The CDR3 DNA follows: TGTGCCAGCAGCTTGGGTACAGGTACCGGCAATCAGCCCCAGCATTTT.

This clonotype was counted a few times. V is TRBV29-1 and J is TRBJ1-2; 8 nucleotides line up with TRBD1. V gave up 5 bases and J gave up 1 base; unmatched junction bases: 6. This CDR3 spans 14 amino acids. Germline CDR1 SQVTM, CDR2 ANQGSEA. CDR3 sequence: CSVTLTGVNYGYTF. For the CDR3, the DNA is TGCAGCGTTACACTGACAGGGGTTAACTATGGCTACACCTTC.

This chain joins TRBV20-1 and TRBJ2-5; no clear D. Germline CDR1 is DFQATT and CDR2 is SNEGSKA (reference sequence). V dropped 6 bases and J dropped 0 bases, with 5 bases sitting between them. The CDR3 runs to 11 residues. The CDR3 DNA follows: TGCAGTGCCCAGTACCAAGAGACCCAGTACTTC. It is translated as CSAQYQETQYF.

Many counts were recorded for this clonotype. The V call is TRBV24-1, the J call TRBJ1-5; D ambiguous. Germline V CDR1 and CDR2: KGHDR, SFDVKD. Trimming cost V 4 bases and J 10 bases, with 19 bases left between them. The CDR3 sequence is 15 residues long. CDR3 in DNA: TGTGCCACCAGTGACTCCGACGGGGAGCAGAAACCCCAGCATTTT. It translates to CATSDSDGEQKPQHF.

J is TRBJ1-2 and V is TRBV18, with TRBD1 identical over 8 bases. With V trimmed by 3 bases and J by 12 bases, 9 bases remained unmatched. Per the germline V gene, CDR1 is KGHSH and CDR2 is LQKENI. The CDR3 consists of 13 residues. This chain's CDR3 is CASSPDRAEGNTF. The CDR3 DNA is TGTGCCAGCTCACCGGACAGGGCAGAGGGAAACACCTTC. Filled out from reference TRBV18 and TRBJ1-2, the complete variable domain reads NAGVMQNPRHLVRRRGQEARLRCSPMKGHSHVYWYRQLPEEGLKFMVYLQKENIIDESGMPKERFSAEFPKEGPSILRIQQVVRGDSAAYFCASSPDRAEGNTFGSGTRLTVV.

This clonotype has only a few counts. The V call is TRBV5-1, the J call TRBJ1-2, with 7 bases matching TRBD1. There are 14 residues in the CDR3. Germline trimming cut 4 bases from V and 8 bases from J; bases unmatched to any gene: 11. The V gene's germline CDR1 is SGHRS and CDR2 YFSETQ. In DNA, the CDR3 is TGCGCCAGCAGCCCTACGTGGGACAGAGGCGGCTACACCTTC. Its protein is CASSPTWDRGGYTF.

V is TRBV5-1 and J is TRBJ1-1; D is perhaps TRBD1 (5 bases). Per germline, CDR1 SGHRS and CDR2 YFSETQ. V was cut by 4 bases and J by 0 bases, with 16 bases left in between. The length of the CDR3 is 16 residues. The DNA of the CDR3 is TGCGCCAGCAGCCTCCTGGGAGGGACCATGAACACTGAAGCTTTCTTT. It encodes CASSLLGGTMNTEAFF.

The chain joins TRBV10-3 to TRBJ1-2; D is unclear. In germline, CDR1 is ENHRY, CDR2 SYGVKD. The CDR3 runs to 15 residues. V lost 5 bases and J 4 bases, leaving 17 bases between the germline ends. The CDR3 is CAISRGQRGGYGYTF. CDR3 sequence (DNA): TGTGCCATCAGTCGGGGTCAGAGAGGCGGCTATGGCTACACCTTC.

This sequence joins TRBV28 and TRBJ2-2; D unresolved. The germline CDR1 and CDR2 sequences are MDHEN and SYDVKM. The CDR3 has 14 residues. Trimming took 8 bases from V and 3 from J, leaving 13 bases between them. CDR3 in amino acids: CASRKQIYTGELFF. The DNA for the CDR3 is TGTGCCAGCCGAAAGCAGATCTACACCGGGGAGCTGTTTTTT.

The V gene is TRBV24-1, the J gene TRBJ1-5; 7 nucleotides match TRBD1. The CDR3 runs to 13 residues. The V gene end was trimmed by 9 bases and the J gene end by 5 bases; junction bases not matched to a gene: 6. Germline CDR1 and CDR2: KGHDR and SFDVKD. The CDR3 region is CATQDRVDQPQHF. For the CDR3, the DNA is TGTGCCACCCAAGACAGGGTTGATCAGCCCCAGCATTTT.

This rearrangement joins TRBV5-1 to TRBJ1-2; 9 nucleotides match TRBD1. Trimming took 4 bases from V and 10 from J; bases not matched to a gene: 8. The germline gives CDR1 SGHRS, CDR2 YFSETQ. This CDR3 has 13 residues. Written as DNA, the CDR3 is TGCGCCAGCAGCGTTTCGGACAGGGGTGACTACACCTTC. Protein product: CASSVSDRGDYTF.

CDR3 DNA: TGCAGTGCTCCCTCACAGGACCTCTATGGCTACACCTTC. Its protein is CSAPSQDLYGYTF. The V and J genes are TRBV20-1 and TRBJ1-2, with a tentative D call TRBD1 (5 bases). The CDR3 length is 13 residues. V shed 5 bases and J shed 4 bases, with 14 bases lying between them. CDR1 DFQATT and CDR2 SNEGSKA come from the germline V gene (reference sequence).

The chain joins TRBV6-2 or TRBV6-3 to TRBJ2-3; possible D gene TRBD2, 7 bases. Germline V gives CDR1 MNHEY, CDR2 SVGEGT. Trimming left V 4 bases short and J 3 bases short, with 11 bases between. The CDR3 extends over 14 amino acids. CDR3 bases: TGTGCCAGCAGTTTCGGGGGGCGGACAGATACGCAGTATTTT. Encoded protein: CASSFGGRTDTQYF.

V and J are TRBV3-1 and TRBJ1-5; no clear D gene. CDR1 LGHDT and CDR2 YNNKEL come from the germline V gene (reference sequence). The V end was cut by 4 bases, the J end by 9 bases, with 13 bases between. This CDR3 comprises 13 residues. DNA for the CDR3: TGTGCCAGCAGCCTACGTTTGGATCGGCCCCAGCATTTT. Its translation: CASSLRLDRPQHF.

The chain uses TRBV28 and TRBJ1-4; D gene ambiguous. The V gene lost 3 bases and the J gene lost 1 base, with 27 bases spanning the gap. Germline CDR1 reads MDHEN; CDR2 reads SYDVKM. This CDR3 comprises 21 residues. The CDR3 nucleotides are TGTGCCAGCAGTTTTCTCTCCCCCCGGGTCGGTGAGCGTGAAACTAATGAAAAACTGTTTTTT. Translated: CASSFLSPRVGERETNEKLFF.

This clonotype was found a few times. The V gene is TRBV6-6, the J gene TRBJ1-3; D gene ambiguous. The germline CDR1 and CDR2 sequences are MNHNY and SVGAGI (reference sequence). This CDR3 is 14 amino acids long. Trimming removed 5 bases at V and 0 bases at J, with 8 bases between. CDR3 sequence reads: CASSPQSSGNTIYF. The CDR3 bases are TGTGCCAGCAGTCCCCAGAGCTCTGGAAACACCATATATTTT.

The genes are TRBV20-1 and TRBJ1-5, with D tentatively TRBD1 (5 bases). Germline CDR1 DFQATT, CDR2 SNEGSKA (reference sequence). Trimming pared 5 bases from V and 3 bases from J, leaving 8 bases between. The CDR3 length is 12 residues. CDR3 region: CSAGTSNQPQHF. CDR3 DNA: TGCAGTGCTGGGACCTCCAATCAGCCCCAGCATTTT.

As concerns this clonotype: As the CDR3 is not closed by the conserved phenylalanine or tryptophan, this likely results from a read error. The rearrangement joins TRBV20-1 to TRBJ2-1; 10 bases are a match to TRBD2. V lost 0 bases and J lost 10; bases outside the gene matches: 6. Germline CDR1 DFQATT, CDR2 SNEGSKA (reference sequence). The CDR3 is 14 amino acids. DNA of the CDR3: TGCAGTGCTAGAGACCCCGAACTAGCGGGGGAGCAGTTCCTC. It is translated as CSARDPELAGEQFL.

The chain carries TRBV6-2 or TRBV6-3 and TRBJ2-7; the match to TRBD2 covers 10 bases. The length of the CDR3 is 15 residues. Losses at the gene ends were 6 bases for V and 0 bases for J; bases not matched to a gene: 5. Germline values: CDR1 MNHEY, CDR2 SVGEGT. This chain's CDR3 is CASRLAGVSSYEQYF. The CDR3 coding sequence is TGTGCCAGCAGGCTAGCGGGAGTGAGCTCCTACGAGCAGTACTTC.